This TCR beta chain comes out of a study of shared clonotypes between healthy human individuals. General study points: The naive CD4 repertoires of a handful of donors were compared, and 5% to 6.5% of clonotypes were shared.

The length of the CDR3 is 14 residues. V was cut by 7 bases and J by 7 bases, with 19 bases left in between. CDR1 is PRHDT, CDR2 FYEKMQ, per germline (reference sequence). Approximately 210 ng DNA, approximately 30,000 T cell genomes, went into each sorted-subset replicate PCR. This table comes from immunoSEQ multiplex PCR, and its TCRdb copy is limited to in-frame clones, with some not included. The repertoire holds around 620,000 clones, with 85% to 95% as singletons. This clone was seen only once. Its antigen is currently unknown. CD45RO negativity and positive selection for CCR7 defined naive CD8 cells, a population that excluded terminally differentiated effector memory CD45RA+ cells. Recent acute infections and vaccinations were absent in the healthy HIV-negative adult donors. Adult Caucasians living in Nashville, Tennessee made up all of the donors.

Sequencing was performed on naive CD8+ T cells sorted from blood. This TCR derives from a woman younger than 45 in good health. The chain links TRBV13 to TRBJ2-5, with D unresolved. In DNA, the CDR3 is TGTGCCAGCACCCCGGCACTCAACCGAGGGACCCAGTACTTC. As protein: CASTPALNRGTQYF.